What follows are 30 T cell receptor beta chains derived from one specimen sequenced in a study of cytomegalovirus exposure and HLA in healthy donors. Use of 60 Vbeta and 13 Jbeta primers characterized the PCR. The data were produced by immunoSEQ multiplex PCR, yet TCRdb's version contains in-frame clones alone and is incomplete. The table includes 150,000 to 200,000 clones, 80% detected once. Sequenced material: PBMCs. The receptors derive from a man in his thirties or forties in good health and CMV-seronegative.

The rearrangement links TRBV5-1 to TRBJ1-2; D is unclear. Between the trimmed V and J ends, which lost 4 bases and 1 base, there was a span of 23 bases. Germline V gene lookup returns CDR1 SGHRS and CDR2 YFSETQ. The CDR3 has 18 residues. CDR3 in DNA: TGCGCCAGCAGCCCGGACGCGGGGTCCCGTCTTCTTAACTATGGCTACACCTTC. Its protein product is CASSPDAGSRLLNYGYTF.

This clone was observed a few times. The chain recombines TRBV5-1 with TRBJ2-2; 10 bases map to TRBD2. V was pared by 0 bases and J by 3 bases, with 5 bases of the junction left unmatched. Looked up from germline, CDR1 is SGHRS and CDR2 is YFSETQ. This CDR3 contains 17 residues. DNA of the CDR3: TGCGCCAGCAGCTTGGTTAGGACTAGCGGTTACACCGGGGAGCTGTTTTTT. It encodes CASSLVRTSGYTGELFF.

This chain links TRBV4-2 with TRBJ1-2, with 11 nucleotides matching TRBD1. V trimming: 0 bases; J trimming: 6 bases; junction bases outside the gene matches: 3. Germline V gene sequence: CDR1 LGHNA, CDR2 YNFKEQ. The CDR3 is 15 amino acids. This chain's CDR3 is CASSQDWDRGDGYTF. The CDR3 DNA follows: TGTGCCAGCAGCCAAGATTGGGACAGGGGGGATGGCTACACCTTC.

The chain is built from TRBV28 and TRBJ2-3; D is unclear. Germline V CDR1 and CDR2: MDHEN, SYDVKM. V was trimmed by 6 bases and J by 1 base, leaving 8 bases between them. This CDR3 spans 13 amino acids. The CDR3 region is CASSPPGTDTQYF. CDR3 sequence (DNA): TGTGCCAGCAGCCCCCCCGGCACAGATACGCAGTATTTT.

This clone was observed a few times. The CDR3 protein is CASSWVRGRREAFF. The CDR3 nucleotides are TGTGCCAGCAGCTGGGTCAGGGGGCGCAGAGAAGCTTTCTTT. The chain is built from TRBV13 and TRBJ1-1; the match to TRBD1 covers 8 bases. Per germline, CDR1 PRHDT and CDR2 FYEKMQ (reference sequence). The CDR3 length is 14 residues. The ends lost 4 bases at V and 8 bases at J; junction bases unmatched: 9.

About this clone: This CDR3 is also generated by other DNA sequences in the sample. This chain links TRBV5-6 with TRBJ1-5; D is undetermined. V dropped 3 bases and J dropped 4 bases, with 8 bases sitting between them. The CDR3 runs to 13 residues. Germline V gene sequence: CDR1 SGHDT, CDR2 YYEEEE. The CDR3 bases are TGTGCCAGCAGCTCTGGCGGAAATCAGCCCCAGCATTTT. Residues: CASSSGGNQPQHF.

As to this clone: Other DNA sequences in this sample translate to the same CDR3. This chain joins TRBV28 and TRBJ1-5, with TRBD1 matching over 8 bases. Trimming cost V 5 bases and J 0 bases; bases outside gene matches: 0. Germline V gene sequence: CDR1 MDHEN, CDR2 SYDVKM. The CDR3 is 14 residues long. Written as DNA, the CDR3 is TGTGCCAGCAGTACAGGGGGTAGCAATCAGCCCCAGCATTTT. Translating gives CASSTGGSNQPQHF.

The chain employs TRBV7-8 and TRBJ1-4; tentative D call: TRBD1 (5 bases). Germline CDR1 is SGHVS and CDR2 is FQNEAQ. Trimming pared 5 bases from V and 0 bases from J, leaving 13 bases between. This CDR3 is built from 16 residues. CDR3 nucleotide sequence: TGTGCCAGCAGCCCTCGGGCCAGGGCAACTAATGAAAAACTGTTTTTT. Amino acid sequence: CASSPRARATNEKLFF.

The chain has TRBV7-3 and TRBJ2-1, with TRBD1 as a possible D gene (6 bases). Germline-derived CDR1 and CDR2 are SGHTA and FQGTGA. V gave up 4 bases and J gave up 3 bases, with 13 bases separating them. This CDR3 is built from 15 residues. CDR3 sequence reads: CASSSVTGNYNEQFF. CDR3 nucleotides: TGTGCCAGCAGCTCCGTAACAGGGAACTACAATGAGCAGTTCTTC.

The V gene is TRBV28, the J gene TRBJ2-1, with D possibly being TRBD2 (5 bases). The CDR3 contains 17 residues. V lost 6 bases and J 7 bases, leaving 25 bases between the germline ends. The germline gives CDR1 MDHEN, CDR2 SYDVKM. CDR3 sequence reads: CASSRPGLGLPINEQFF. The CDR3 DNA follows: TGTGCCAGCAGCCGACCTGGACTGGGGTTGCCAATTAATGAGCAGTTCTTC. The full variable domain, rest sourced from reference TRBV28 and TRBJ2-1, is DVKVTQSSRYLVKRTGEKVFLECVQDMDHENMFWYRQDPGLGLRLIYFSYDVKMKEKGDIPEGYSVSREKKERFSLILESASTNQTSMYLCASSRPGLGLPINEQFFGPGTRLTVL.

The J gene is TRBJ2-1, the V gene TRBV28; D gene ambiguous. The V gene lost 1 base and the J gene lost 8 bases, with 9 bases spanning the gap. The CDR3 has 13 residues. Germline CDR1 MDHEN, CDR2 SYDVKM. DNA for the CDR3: TGTGCCAGCAGTTTATTGCGCGGCGATGAGCAGTTCTTC. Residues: CASSLLRGDEQFF.

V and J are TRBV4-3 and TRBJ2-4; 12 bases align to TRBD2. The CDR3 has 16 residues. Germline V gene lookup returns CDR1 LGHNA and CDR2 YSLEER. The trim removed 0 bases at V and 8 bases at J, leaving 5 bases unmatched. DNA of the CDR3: TGCGCCAGCAGCCAAGATCTAGCGGGGGGGATGGACATTCAGTACTTC. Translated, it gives CASSQDLAGGMDIQYF.

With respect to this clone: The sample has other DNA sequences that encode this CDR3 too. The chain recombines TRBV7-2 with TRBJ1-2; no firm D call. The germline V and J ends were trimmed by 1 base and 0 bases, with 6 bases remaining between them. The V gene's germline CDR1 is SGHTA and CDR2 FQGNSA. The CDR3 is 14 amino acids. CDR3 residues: CASSLVGTNYGYTF. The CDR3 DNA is TGTGCCAGCAGCTTAGTGGGCACTAACTATGGCTACACCTTC.

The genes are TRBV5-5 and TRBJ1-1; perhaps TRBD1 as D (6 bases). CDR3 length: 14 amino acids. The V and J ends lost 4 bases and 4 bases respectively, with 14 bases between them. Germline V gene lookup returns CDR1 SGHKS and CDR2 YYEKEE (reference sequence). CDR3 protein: CASSITGFSTEAFF. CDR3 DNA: TGTGCCAGCAGCATCACAGGGTTCAGCACTGAAGCTTTCTTT.

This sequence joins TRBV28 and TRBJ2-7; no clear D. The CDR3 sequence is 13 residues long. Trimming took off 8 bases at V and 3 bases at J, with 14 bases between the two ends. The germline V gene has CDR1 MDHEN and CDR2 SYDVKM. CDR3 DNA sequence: TGTGCCAGCGGAGCATCGTACGGCTACGAGCAGTACTTC. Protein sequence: CASGASYGYEQYF.

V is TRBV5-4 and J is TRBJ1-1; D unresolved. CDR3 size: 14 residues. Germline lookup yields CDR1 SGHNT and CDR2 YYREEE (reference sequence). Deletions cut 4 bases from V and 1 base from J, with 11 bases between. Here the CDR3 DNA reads TGTGCCAGCAGCCCCTTGAGAGGGAACACTGAAGCTTTCTTT. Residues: CASSPLRGNTEAFF.

Here the CDR3 DNA reads TGTGCCAGCAGCCCCTTTAGGAGGGAGGTGGACACCGGGGAGCTGTTTTTT. Its translation is CASSPFRREVDTGELFF. This chain connects TRBV7-3 to TRBJ2-2, with D maybe TRBD2 (6 bases). Germline lookup yields CDR1 SGHTA and CDR2 FQGTGA. V shed 5 bases and J shed 3 bases, with 19 bases lying between them. The CDR3 sequence is 17 residues long.

The CDR3 DNA sequence: TGCGCCAGCAGCCACCGGTCGGAGGATAACTATGGCTACACCTTC. Residues: CASSHRSEDNYGYTF. The chain couples TRBV4-3 to TRBJ1-2; no clear D. Between the trimmed V and J ends, which lost 3 bases and 1 base, there was a span of 12 bases. Germline loops: CDR1 LGHNA, CDR2 YSLEER. This CDR3 spans 15 amino acids.

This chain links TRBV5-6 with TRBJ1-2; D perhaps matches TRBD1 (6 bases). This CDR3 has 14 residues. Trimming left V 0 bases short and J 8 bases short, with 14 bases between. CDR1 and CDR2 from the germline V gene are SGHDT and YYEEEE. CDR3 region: CASSLVQGRGGYTF. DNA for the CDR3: TGTGCCAGCAGCTTGGTACAGGGCCGCGGGGGCTACACCTTC.

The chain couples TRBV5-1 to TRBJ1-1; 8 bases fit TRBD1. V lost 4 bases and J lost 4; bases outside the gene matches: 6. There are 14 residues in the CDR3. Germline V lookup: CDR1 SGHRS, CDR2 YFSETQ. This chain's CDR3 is CASSNQGAGTEAFF. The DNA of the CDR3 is TGCGCCAGCAGCAACCAGGGGGCTGGCACTGAAGCTTTCTTT.

CDR3: CASSGGQGRNTEAFF. CDR3 nucleotides: TGTGCCAGCAGCGGTGGACAGGGGAGGAACACTGAAGCTTTCTTT. This chain links TRBV9 with TRBJ1-1; 9 bases map to TRBD1. V was clipped by 3 bases and J by 1 base; unmatched bases: 4. Germline lookup yields CDR1 SGDLS and CDR2 YYNGEE. The CDR3 is 15 residues long.

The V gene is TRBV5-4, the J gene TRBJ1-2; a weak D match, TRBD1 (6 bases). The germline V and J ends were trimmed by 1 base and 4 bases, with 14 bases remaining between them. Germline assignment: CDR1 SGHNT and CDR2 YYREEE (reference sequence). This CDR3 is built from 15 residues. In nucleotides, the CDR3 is TGTGCCAGCAGCTTGACCGGGACACCGTCCTATGGCTACACCTTC. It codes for CASSLTGTPSYGYTF.

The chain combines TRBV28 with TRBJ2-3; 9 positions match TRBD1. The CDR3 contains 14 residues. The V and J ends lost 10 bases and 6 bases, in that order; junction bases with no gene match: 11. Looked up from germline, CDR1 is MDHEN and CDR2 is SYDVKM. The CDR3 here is CATTTGGRVDTQYF. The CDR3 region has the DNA TGTGCCACCACTACAGGGGGCCGCGTTGATACGCAGTATTTT.

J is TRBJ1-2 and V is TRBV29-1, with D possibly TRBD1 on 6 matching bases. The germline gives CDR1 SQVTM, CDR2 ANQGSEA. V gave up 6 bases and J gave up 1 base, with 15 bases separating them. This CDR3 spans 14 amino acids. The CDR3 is CSVQPGHFNYGYTF. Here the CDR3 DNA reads TGCAGCGTCCAACCGGGACACTTTAACTATGGCTACACCTTC.

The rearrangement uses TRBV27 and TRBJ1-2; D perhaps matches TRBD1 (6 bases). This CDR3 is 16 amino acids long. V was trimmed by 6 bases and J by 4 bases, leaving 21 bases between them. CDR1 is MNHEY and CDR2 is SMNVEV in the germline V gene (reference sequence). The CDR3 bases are TGTGCCAGCAGGGCGGATGGGGGCAGCAACCTCTATGGCTACACCTTC. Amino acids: CASRADGGSNLYGYTF.

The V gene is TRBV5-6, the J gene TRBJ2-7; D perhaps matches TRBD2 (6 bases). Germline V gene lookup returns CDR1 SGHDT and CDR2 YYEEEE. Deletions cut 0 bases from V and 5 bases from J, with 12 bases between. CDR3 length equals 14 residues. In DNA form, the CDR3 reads TGTGCCAGCAGCTTGGTCGGGGGACGGAACGAGCAGTACTTC. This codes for CASSLVGGRNEQYF.

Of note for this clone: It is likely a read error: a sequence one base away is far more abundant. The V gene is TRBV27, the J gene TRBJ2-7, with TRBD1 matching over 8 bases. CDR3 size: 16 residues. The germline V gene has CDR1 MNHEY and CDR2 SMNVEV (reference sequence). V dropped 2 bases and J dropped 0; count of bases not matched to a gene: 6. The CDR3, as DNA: TGTGCCAGCAGTTTAGGGGACAGGCGGCTCTCCTACGAGCAGTACTTC. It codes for CASSLGDRRLSYEQYF.

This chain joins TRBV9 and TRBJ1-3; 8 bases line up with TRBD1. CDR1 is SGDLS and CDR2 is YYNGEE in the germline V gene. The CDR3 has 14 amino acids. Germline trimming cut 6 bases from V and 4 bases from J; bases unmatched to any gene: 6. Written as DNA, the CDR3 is TGTGCCAGCACCCCAGGGGGCAGGGGAAACACCATATATTTT. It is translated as CASTPGGRGNTIYF.

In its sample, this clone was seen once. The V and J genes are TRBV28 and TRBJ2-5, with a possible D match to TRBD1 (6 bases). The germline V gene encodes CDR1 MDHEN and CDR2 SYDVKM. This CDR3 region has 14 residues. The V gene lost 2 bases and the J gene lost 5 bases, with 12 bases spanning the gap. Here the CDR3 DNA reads TGTGCCAGCAGTTTAGAGGGGACAAAGGAGACCCAGTACTTC. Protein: CASSLEGTKETQYF.

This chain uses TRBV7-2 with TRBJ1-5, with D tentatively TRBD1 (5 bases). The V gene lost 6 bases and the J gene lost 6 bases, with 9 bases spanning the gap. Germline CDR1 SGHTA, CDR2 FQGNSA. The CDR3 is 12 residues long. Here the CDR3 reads CASSVGGQPQHF. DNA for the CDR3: TGTGCCAGCAGTGTCGGGGGTCAGCCCCAGCATTTT.